The following is a TCR beta chain sequence with its context. Graves' hyperthyroidism is called stable when ophthalmopathy does not progress within 18 months. In patients aged 18 to 65, hyperthyroidism was newly diagnosed, with duration under 2 months. Uncontrolled infection, other autoimmune disease, pregnancy or lactation excluded patients. The entry originates in a study of T cells in Graves' hyperthyroidism and ophthalmopathy. The CDR3 is 13 residues long. Germline CDR1 is SQVTM and CDR2 is ANQGSEA. V lost 6 bases and J 4 bases, leaving 15 bases between the germline ends. RNA transcripts gave rise to amplified TCR beta CDR3 regions. An initial round of RT-PCR targeting the TCR CDR3 relied on the HTBI primer set. MiXCR was run by TCRdb on the multiplex PCR reads, yielding one entry per CDR3 protein. The profile shows a few hundred thousand distinct CDR3 sequences, around 45% of them singletons.

The receptor comes from a woman aged 18-29 years with Graves' hyperthyroidism. The chain carries TRBV29-1 and TRBJ1-2; weak D call: TRBD1 (6 bases). Sequencing used peripheral blood or thyroid tissue (not recorded which). The CDR3 DNA reads as TGCAGCGTAAACAGGGCCGTAGGCTATGGCTACACCTTC. Protein product: CSVNRAVGYGYTF.